This TCR beta chain was sequenced in a study of T cell responses to AZD1222 COVID-19 vaccine. Study-wide context: Second-dose schedules of about 4 or about 12 weeks were combined. Study results and limitations: Repertoire samples came only from after the peak T cell response. Just 6 or 7 people given AZD1222 tested seropositive at baseline. Spike as a whole was targeted by vaccine-associated CD4 TCRs, dominant at 160-218 and 743-854.

From germline, CDR1 is SGHKS and CDR2 YYEKEE (reference sequence). V lost 0 bases and J lost 6, with 10 bases in between. The CDR3 loop spans 14 amino acids. On this clone: The antigen remains undetermined.

Assay: immunoSEQ multiplex PCR; the TCRdb copy retains only in-frame clones and omits some. Of 100,000 or so clones listed, about 86% are singletons. The V gene is TRBV5-5, the J gene TRBJ1-5, with D maybe TRBD1 (5 bases). The TCR comes from an adult in good health. Sequencing was performed on peripheral blood, taken on day 0 of AZD1222 vaccination. The CDR3 coding sequence is TGTGCCAGCAGCTTGGACGGGGGAGGTCAGCCCCAGCATTTT. Its translation: CASSLDGGGQPQHF.